One sample yielded the 32 T cell receptor beta chains listed below, sequenced in a study of cytomegalovirus exposure and HLA in healthy donors. Clones were read by immunoSEQ multiplex PCR, and TCRdb kept only the in-frame ones, dropping some. This table holds some 100,000 clones, roughly nine tenths found once. The specimen was PBMCs. All receptors derive from a man aged 18 to 29 in good health and CMV-seropositive.

The V and J genes are TRBV29-1 and TRBJ2-1; D might be TRBD1 (6 bases). CDR3 size: 12 residues. V dropped 6 bases and J dropped 8 bases, with 14 bases sitting between them. Germline V gives CDR1 SQVTM, CDR2 ANQGSEA. The CDR3 sequence is CSVNRAGDEQFF. CDR3 bases: TGCAGCGTAAACAGGGCCGGCGATGAGCAGTTCTTC.

The rearrangement joins TRBV11-2 to TRBJ2-5; tentative D call: TRBD1 (5 bases). V lost 4 bases, J lost 5 bases, and 17 bases lay in between. The CDR3 spans 15 residues. CDR1 is SGHAT and CDR2 is FQNNGV in the germline V gene. The DNA of the CDR3 is TGTGCCAGCAGCTACCTGGCAGGGATTGTGGAGACCCAGTACTTC. It codes for CASSYLAGIVETQYF.

A word on this clone: Relative to the germline gene, one junction end is altered; a read error may explain this. The chain links TRBV6-1 to TRBJ2-2; D not certain. Germline V gene lookup returns CDR1 MNHNS and CDR2 SASEGT. This CDR3 spans 10 amino acids. The chain's CDR3 is CASNSGELFF. The DNA of the CDR3 is TGTGCCAGCAACAGCGGGGAGCTGTTTTTT.

The J gene is TRBJ2-1, the V gene TRBV6-5; D not certain. CDR3 length equals 15 residues. V gave up 2 bases and J gave up 0 bases, with 8 bases separating them. Per the germline V gene, CDR1 is MNHEY and CDR2 is SVGAGI. The CDR3 region has the DNA TGTGCCAGCAGTTACCGCGCGAGCTCCTACAATGAGCAGTTCTTC. Its translation: CASSYRASSYNEQFF.

This clone was recorded once. This chain links TRBV28 with TRBJ1-5; a possible D gene is TRBD1 (6 bases). Germline loops: CDR1 MDHEN, CDR2 SYDVKM. V gave up 6 bases and J gave up 5 bases, with 17 bases separating them. The CDR3 consists of 15 residues. This CDR3 reads CASRTAGHHYQPQHF. CDR3 bases: TGTGCCAGCAGAACAGCGGGACACCACTATCAGCCCCAGCATTTT.

This clone has only one observation. The chain joins TRBV7-2 to TRBJ1-1; D possibly corresponds to TRBD1 (6 bases). Germline CDR1 and CDR2: SGHTA and FQGNSA. V dropped 5 bases and J dropped 4 bases, with 11 bases sitting between them. The CDR3 is made up of 13 amino acids. The CDR3 spells CASSQGQATEAFF. The CDR3 nucleotides are TGTGCCAGCAGCCAGGGGCAGGCCACTGAAGCTTTCTTT. The full variable domain, with the rest looked up from reference TRBV7-2 and TRBJ1-1, is GAGVSQSPSNKVTEKGKDVELRCDPISGHTALYWYRQSLGQGLEFLIYFQGNSAPDKSGLPSDRFSAERTGGSVSTLTIQRTQQEDSAVYLCASSQGQATEAFFGQGTRLTVV.

The chain is built from TRBV29-1 and TRBJ1-1; D is unclear. There are 12 residues in the CDR3. Germline values: CDR1 SQVTM, CDR2 ANQGSEA. Trimming took off 2 bases at V and 0 bases at J, with 4 bases between the two ends. CDR3 sequence (DNA): TGCAGCGTTGAATATGTGAACACTGAAGCTTTCTTT. This encodes CSVEYVNTEAFF.

The gene calls are TRBV11-1 and TRBJ1-1; D unclear. V gave up 5 bases and J gave up 1 base, with 26 bases separating them. There are 19 residues in the CDR3. The germline gives CDR1 SGHAT, CDR2 FQDESV (reference sequence). CDR3 amino acids: CASSPNIAGVEGENTEAFF. CDR3 DNA: TGTGCCAGCAGCCCGAATATAGCGGGAGTAGAGGGAGAGAACACTGAAGCTTTCTTT.

The rearrangement joins TRBV5-6 to TRBJ1-5; TRBD1 is a possible D gene (6 bases). The CDR3 totals 16 residues. From germline, CDR1 is SGHDT and CDR2 YYEEEE. The V end was cut by 3 bases, the J end by 6 bases, with 19 bases between. CDR3 DNA sequence: TGTGCCAGCAGCTCGCAATCCAACAGGGCTGCTCAGCCCCAGCATTTT. Its translation is CASSSQSNRAAQPQHF.

The chain links TRBV7-9 to TRBJ1-4, with a possible D match to TRBD1 (5 bases). This CDR3 region has 14 residues. Per the germline V gene, CDR1 is SEHNR and CDR2 is FQNEAQ (reference sequence). The V and J ends lost 3 bases and 3 bases respectively, with 8 bases between them. The DNA for the CDR3 is TGTGCCAGCAGCTTGACAGCAGCTAATGAAAAACTGTTTTTT. Amino acids: CASSLTAANEKLFF.

The J gene is TRBJ1-1, the V gene TRBV15; 9 bases are a match to TRBD1. V lost 0 bases, J lost 10 bases, and 0 bases stayed unmatched. Germline V CDR1 and CDR2: LNHNV, YYDKDF (reference sequence). The CDR3 totals 12 residues. The CDR3: CATSREQGAAFF. In DNA, the CDR3 is TGTGCCACCAGCAGAGAACAGGGGGCAGCTTTCTTT.

A single count supports this clone. V gene TRBV6-5 combines with J gene TRBJ2-7; TRBD1 agrees at 9 bases. The length of the CDR3 is 15 residues. V lost 2 bases and J lost 3; bases outside the gene matches: 5. The germline V gene encodes CDR1 MNHEY and CDR2 SVGAGI. The CDR3 coding sequence is TGTGCCAGCAGTTACCACCGACAGGGGGGCTACGAGCAGTACTTC. Protein sequence: CASSYHRQGGYEQYF.

This clone was picked up one time. CDR3 residues: CASSLGLQGMVYGYTF. The CDR3 DNA reads as TGTGCCAGCAGCTTGGGACTTCAGGGGATGGTCTATGGCTACACCTTC. The chain is built from TRBV5-6 and TRBJ1-2; TRBD1 might be the D (6 bases). Germline assignment: CDR1 SGHDT and CDR2 YYEEEE. This CDR3 has 16 residues. Trimming removed 0 bases from V and 4 bases from J, with 16 bases in between. The whole variable domain, filled in from reference TRBV5-6 and TRBJ1-2, reads DAGVTQSPTHLIKTRGQQVTLRCSPKSGHDTVSWYQQALGQGPQFIFQYYEEEERQRGNFPDRFSGHQFPNYSSELNVNALLLGDSALYLCASSLGLQGMVYGYTFGSGTRLTVV.

J is TRBJ2-1 and V is TRBV28; 11 bases match TRBD2. The CDR3 extends over 16 amino acids. Germline CDR1 and CDR2: MDHEN and SYDVKM. With 4 bases clipped from V and 4 bases from J, the junction kept 6 bases outside the gene matches. The CDR3 loop reads CASSSASGGPYNEQFF. Here the CDR3 DNA reads TGTGCCAGCAGTTCTGCTAGCGGGGGGCCTTACAATGAGCAGTTCTTC.

The V gene is TRBV10-3, the J gene TRBJ2-7, with TRBD1 identical over 8 bases. The V gene's germline CDR1 is ENHRY and CDR2 SYGVKD. The CDR3 contains 12 residues. V lost 10 bases to trimming and J lost 0 bases; unmatched junction nucleotides: 2. The CDR3 DNA follows: TGTGCCACTGGACAGGGCTCCTACGAGCAGTACTTC. Its protein is CATGQGSYEQYF.

The V call is TRBV28, the J call TRBJ2-1; D might be TRBD1 (5 bases). The germline V gene has CDR1 MDHEN and CDR2 SYDVKM. V was pared by 6 bases and J by 3 bases, with 9 bases between. The length of the CDR3 is 13 residues. CDR3 amino acids: CASRSTVYNEQFF. The DNA for the CDR3 is TGTGCCAGCAGATCGACAGTCTACAATGAGCAGTTCTTC. The complete variable domain, with remaining parts taken from reference TRBV28 and TRBJ2-1, reads DVKVTQSSRYLVKRTGEKVFLECVQDMDHENMFWYRQDPGLGLRLIYFSYDVKMKEKGDIPEGYSVSREKKERFSLILESASTNQTSMYLCASRSTVYNEQFFGPGTRLTVL.

The chain joins TRBV6-1 to TRBJ1-5; TRBD1 aligns across 9 bases. The CDR3 runs 13 residues. V trimming: 8 bases; J trimming: 11 bases; junction bases outside the gene matches: 10. Germline CDR1 reads MNHNS; CDR2 reads SASEGT. The CDR3 region is CASGQGPLAAQHF. The CDR3 DNA sequence: TGTGCCAGCGGACAGGGGCCTTTGGCGGCCCAGCATTTT.

The genes are TRBV5-6 and TRBJ1-2, with a possible D match to TRBD1 (5 bases). V lost 0 bases, J lost 2 bases, and 14 bases lay in between. The CDR3 has 16 amino acids. Germline values: CDR1 SGHDT, CDR2 YYEEEE. The CDR3 DNA reads TGTGCCAGCAGCTTGGGTGGGGGGTCCGGGAACTATGGCTACACCTTC. Translation: CASSLGGGSGNYGYTF.

The chain employs TRBV5-4 and TRBJ1-1, with 8 bases that match TRBD1. This CDR3 spans 15 amino acids. Per the germline V gene, CDR1 is SGHNT and CDR2 is YYREEE (reference sequence). V dropped 0 bases and J dropped 4; count of bases not matched to a gene: 5. Written as DNA, the CDR3 is TGTGCCAGCAGCTTGGGTTCAGGGGGCATCACTGAAGCTTTCTTT. Translated: CASSLGSGGITEAFF.

J is TRBJ1-2 and V is TRBV6-5; D is perhaps TRBD1 (6 bases). The CDR3 totals 14 residues. Per germline, CDR1 MNHEY and CDR2 SVGAGI. V was cut by 6 bases and J by 5 bases, with 16 bases left in between. DNA of the CDR3: TGTGCCAGCAGCCCTTGGGGGACACCATATGGCTACACCTTC. Protein product: CASSPWGTPYGYTF.

The CDR3 DNA sequence: TGCGCCAGCAGTGAGTCGAACCTGGCCACCGGGGAGCTGTTTTTT. This encodes CASSESNLATGELFF. This chain connects TRBV10-1 to TRBJ2-2; D not resolved. The CDR3 extends over 15 amino acids. The V and J ends lost 0 bases and 4 bases respectively, with 9 bases between them. Germline V gene sequence: CDR1 WNHNN, CDR2 SYGVQD (reference sequence).

J is TRBJ2-7 and V is TRBV10-3; a possible D gene is TRBD1 (6 bases). The V end lost 4 bases, the J end lost 4 bases, and 17 bases lay between the germline ends. Germline CDR1 and CDR2: ENHRY and SYGVKD. The CDR3 extends over 15 amino acids. CDR3 nucleotides: TGTGCCATCAGTGGAACTCAGGGGCCCGCGTACGAGCAGTACTTC. Residues: CAISGTQGPAYEQYF.

This chain connects TRBV7-2 to TRBJ2-5; D perhaps matches TRBD1 (5 bases). This CDR3 comprises 16 residues. Looked up from germline, CDR1 is SGHTA and CDR2 is FQGNSA. The V end lost 5 bases, the J end lost 2 bases, and 18 bases lay between the germline ends. Here the CDR3 reads CASSQRQHAPQETQYF. The DNA of the CDR3 is TGTGCCAGCAGCCAAAGACAGCATGCACCACAAGAGACCCAGTACTTC.

A single count supports this clone. J is TRBJ2-1 and V is TRBV21-1; TRBD1 was called by the table and not checked on the DNA. TRBV21-1 is a documented pseudogene. The CDR3 loop spans 13 amino acids. CDR3 DNA sequence: TGTCTCGTCGGGCCAGGGGAGTGCAATGAGCAGTTCTTC. Protein: CLVGPGECNEQFF.

V usage is TRBV11-3 and J usage is TRBJ2-1, with D uncertain. The CDR3 spans 14 residues. Trimming pared 1 base from V and 4 bases from J, leaving 8 bases between. Germline loops: CDR1 SGHNT, CDR2 YENEEA. DNA for the CDR3: TGTGCCAGCAGCTTAGGGGCCGGTTACAATGAGCAGTTCTTC. Residues: CASSLGAGYNEQFF.

This chain uses TRBV7-9 with TRBJ1-5; D may be TRBD1 (5 bases). Germline loops: CDR1 SEHNR, CDR2 FQNEAQ (reference sequence). The ends were cut back, 0 bases at V and 1 base at J, with 10 bases in the middle. The CDR3 is 16 amino acids. The DNA for the CDR3 is TGTGCCAGCAGCTTAGCTACGGGGGGAAGCAATCAGCCCCAGCATTTT. It translates to CASSLATGGSNQPQHF.

V is TRBV6-6 and J is TRBJ1-5; D not certain. V was trimmed by 0 bases and J by 1 base, leaving 4 bases between them. The germline V gene encodes CDR1 MNHNY and CDR2 SVGAGI (reference sequence). This CDR3 region has 14 residues. The CDR3 nucleotides are TGTGCCAGCAGTTACTCCAGGAGCAATCAGCCCCAGCATTTT. Its translation: CASSYSRSNQPQHF.

This rearrangement joins TRBV11-2 to TRBJ2-2; D is perhaps TRBD2 (5 bases). CDR3 length equals 14 residues. The V gene's germline CDR1 is SGHAT and CDR2 FQNNGV. Trimming left V 11 bases short and J 0 bases short, with 13 bases between. The CDR3 protein is CASRSGTNTGELFF. In nucleotides, the CDR3 is TGTGCCTCCCGGAGCGGTACGAACACCGGGGAGCTGTTTTTT.

The CDR3 here is CASSWLAGGPTDTQYF. The CDR3 bases are TGTGCCAGCAGCTGGCTAGCGGGGGGACCCACAGATACGCAGTATTTT. The chain employs TRBV7-9 and TRBJ2-3, with 11 nucleotides matching TRBD2. The germline V gene has CDR1 SEHNR and CDR2 FQNEAQ (reference sequence). J was trimmed by 2 bases and V by 4 bases; bases with no gene match: 5. This CDR3 is 16 amino acids long.

The chain recombines TRBV11-2 with TRBJ1-1; no reliable D call. CDR3 length equals 14 residues. V was clipped by 4 bases and J by 1 base, with 10 bases between them. Germline loops: CDR1 SGHAT, CDR2 FQNNGV. The CDR3 sequence is CASSWTAENTEAFF. The DNA of the CDR3 is TGTGCCAGCAGCTGGACTGCGGAGAACACTGAAGCTTTCTTT.

A single count supports this clone. V gene TRBV6-5 combines with J gene TRBJ2-7, with D possibly matching TRBD1 (5 bases). Germline-derived CDR1 and CDR2 are MNHEY and SVGAGI. The CDR3 covers 13 residues. Trimming took 4 bases from V and 8 from J, leaving 15 bases between them. The DNA of the CDR3 is TGTGCCAGCAGTTCCATGGACAAAAGGAAGCAGTACTTC. It encodes CASSSMDKRKQYF.

The chain uses TRBV6-5 and TRBJ2-7; unclear D gene. CDR1 MNHEY and CDR2 SVGAGI come from the germline V gene. Trimming removed 7 bases from V and 3 bases from J, with 7 bases in between. The CDR3 is made up of 11 amino acids. The CDR3 protein is CASTVGYEQYF. DNA of the CDR3: TGTGCCAGCACGGTCGGCTACGAGCAGTACTTC.